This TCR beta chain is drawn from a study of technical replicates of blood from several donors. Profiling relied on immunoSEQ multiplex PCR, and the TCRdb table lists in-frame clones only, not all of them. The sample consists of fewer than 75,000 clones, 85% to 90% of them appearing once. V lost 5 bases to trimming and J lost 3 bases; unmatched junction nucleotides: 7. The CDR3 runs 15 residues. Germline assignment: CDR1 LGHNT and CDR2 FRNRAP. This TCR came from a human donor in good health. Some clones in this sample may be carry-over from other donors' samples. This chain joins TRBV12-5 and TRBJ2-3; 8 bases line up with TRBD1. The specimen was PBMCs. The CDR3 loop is CASGVSGGETDTQYF. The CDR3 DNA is TGTGCTAGTGGTGTCTCAGGGGGCGAAACAGATACGCAGTATTTT.